These T cell receptor beta chains were read from a single sample in a study of T cell responses to AZD1222 COVID-19 vaccine. Profiling relied on immunoSEQ multiplex PCR, and the TCRdb table lists in-frame clones only, not all of them. The repertoire holds approximately 91,000 clones, with about 88% as singletons. Material: peripheral blood, obtained on day 0 of AZD1222 vaccination. The receptor source for this set is an adult in good health. CDR3s include the opening cysteine and the closing phenylalanine or tryptophan. The D gene is left open where the match is weak. Some rows mark clone size as missing; the rest say once, few, many or name a class of expanded clone.

J,V,D,size,DNA,CDR3
TRBJ1-6,TRBV9,TRBD1,.,TGTGCCAGCAGCGTAGCTACGGGACAGGATAATTCACCCCTCCACTTT,CASSVATGQDNSPLHF
TRBJ2-5,TRBV19,TRBD1,.,TGTGCCAGTAGTATAGGGCAGGGGGCCGAGACCCAGTACTTC,CASSIGQGAETQYF
TRBJ1-1,TRBV10-3,.,.,TGTGCCATCAGTGAGTCGAAAATTGGGAACACTGAAGCTTTCTTT,CAISESKIGNTEAFF
TRBJ1-2,TRBV7-8,TRBD1,.,TGTGCCAGCAGCCGGGGACAGACCAACTATGGCTACACCTTC,CASSRGQTNYGYTF
TRBJ2-1,TRBV6-2/TRBV6-3,.,.,TGTGCCAGCAGTTACGAGGGCGGCTCCTACAATGAGCAGTTCTTC,CASSYEGGSYNEQFF
TRBJ1-2,TRBV19,.,once,TGTGCCAGTAGTATAGACAGGGCTAACTATGGCTACACCTTC,CASSIDRANYGYTF
TRBJ2-5,TRBV6-5,.,.,TGTGCCAGCAGTTTCCAAGAGACCCAGTACTTC,CASSFQETQYF
TRBJ1-1,TRBV5-6,TRBD1,.,TGTGCCAGCAGCCCCGTTTGGACAGGGGCGAACACTGAAGCTTTCTTT,CASSPVWTGANTEAFF
TRBJ1-1,TRBV5-5,.,.,TGTGCCAGCAGCTTGAACCGGGAGAACACTGAAGCTTTCTTT,CASSLNRENTEAFF
TRBJ2-3,TRBV9,TRBD2,.,TGTGCCAGCAGCGCCCCCCTGGGGACTAGCGGGGACCGCACAGATACGCAGTATTTT,CASSAPLGTSGDRTDTQYF
TRBJ2-6,TRBV5-5,.,.,TGTGCCAGCAGCTTGGGAGCCAACGTCCTGACTTTC,CASSLGANVLTF
TRBJ2-2,TRBV18,.,.,TGTGCCAGCTCACCACGTGGTATGGATAGCTGGGAGCTGTTTTTT,CASSPRGMDSWELFF
TRBJ1-6,TRBV21-1,.,.,TGTGCCAGCAGCAGACAGGTACCCTCCTGTTCACCCCTCCACTTT,CASSRQVPSCSPLHF
TRBJ2-7,TRBV3-1/TRBV3-2,.,.,TGTGCCAGCAGCCGTTCTAGCCTCGAGCAGTACTTC,CASSRSSLEQYF
TRBJ1-6,TRBV2,.,.,TGTGCCAGCAGTGGCCGGGACCTTAATTCACCCCTCCACTTT,CASSGRDLNSPLHF
TRBJ1-2,TRBV20-1,.,.,TGCAGTGCTAGCCCTCCCGCTGGCTACACCTTC,CSASPPAGYTF
TRBJ2-7,TRBV5-1,TRBD2,.,TGCGCCAGCAGCTCCAACCCCCGAAGCGACGGGAGGGCCGAGCAGTACTTC,CASSSNPRSDGRAEQYF
TRBJ1-3,TRBV14,.,.,TGTGCCAGCAGCCAAGAGAGGACCGTGGGAAACACCATATATTTT,CASSQERTVGNTIYF
TRBJ1-2,TRBV19,.,.,TGTGCCAGTAGTATAGGAGGAAGCCTTAACTATGGCTACACCTTC,CASSIGGSLNYGYTF
TRBJ1-5,TRBV9,.,.,TGTGCCAGCAGCGTAGACAGTAATAGCAATCAGCCCCAGCATTTT,CASSVDSNSNQPQHF
TRBJ2-7,TRBV12-5,.,.,TGTGCTAGTGTCCTCGACACGGTCGGCTACGAGCAGTACTTC,CASVLDTVGYEQYF
TRBJ1-2,TRBV18,.,.,TGTGCCAGCTCACCACCTGGGGGCATAGGACTTGGCTACACCTTC,CASSPPGGIGLGYTF
TRBJ2-3,TRBV11-3,TRBD2,.,TGTGCCAGCAGCTCCCAGCGGGGGGATAAAGATACGCAGTATTTT,CASSSQRGDKDTQYF
TRBJ1-1,TRBV9,.,.,TGTGCCAGCAGCCCGGGACACCCGAACACTGAAGCTTTCTTT,CASSPGHPNTEAFF
TRBJ1-1,TRBV10-2,TRBD1,.,TGCGCCAGCAGTGAGTACGACAGGGTGAACACTGAAGCTTTCTTT,CASSEYDRVNTEAFF
TRBJ2-1,TRBV5-8,.,.,TGTGCCAGCTTTGTCCGGAATCGCAATGAGCAGTTCTTC,CASFVRNRNEQFF
TRBJ1-1,TRBV7-2,.,.,TGTGCCAGCAGCTTAGATGCGGGGGGAGGAACTGAAGCTTTCTTT,CASSLDAGGGTEAFF
TRBJ2-3,TRBV3-1/TRBV3-2,.,.,TGTGCCAGCAGCCAAGACCCCTCAGCGAACACAGATACGCAGTATTTT,CASSQDPSANTDTQYF
TRBJ2-7,TRBV7-9,TRBD1,.,TGTGCCAGCAGCCTGCGGCCGGGACAGGGGTACGAGCAGTACTTC,CASSLRPGQGYEQYF
TRBJ1-2,TRBV4-1,.,.,TGCGCCAGCAGCCAAGGGGCCGCTTTTCTAGAGGGCTACACCTTC,CASSQGAAFLEGYTF
TRBJ1-1,TRBV6-5,TRBD1,.,TGTGCCAGTTTGGAGACAGGGATGGGGGACACTGAAGCTTTCTTT,CASLETGMGDTEAFF
TRBJ2-5,TRBV30,.,.,TGTGCCTGGAATCCCAAATTCACACAAGAGACCCAGTACTTC,CAWNPKFTQETQYF
TRBJ2-1,TRBV4-1,TRBD2,.,TGCGCCAGCAGCCAACAAGCGGGGGGTCGGGGGAATGAGCAGTTCTTC,CASSQQAGGRGNEQFF
TRBJ1-6,TRBV9,.,.,TGTGCCAGCAGCGTAGTTGAGGGGCCCCTCCACTTT,CASSVVEGPLHF
TRBJ1-2,TRBV29-1,TRBD1,.,TGCAGCGTTGAAGATCGGGGACAGGGAGGGTATGGCTACACCTTC,CSVEDRGQGGYGYTF
TRBJ2-2,TRBV11-2,.,.,TGTGCCAGCAGCTTAACCGGCAGAAACACCGGGGAGCTGTTTTTT,CASSLTGRNTGELFF
TRBJ1-4,TRBV5-1,.,.,TGCGCCAGCCGCCCCCAAGGGAGGGTAAATGAAAAACTGTTTTTT,CASRPQGRVNEKLFF
TRBJ1-2,TRBV19,.,.,TGTGCCAGTAGTATAGATTCGGGGGCAGGCGGATACTATGGCTACACCTTC,CASSIDSGAGGYYGYTF
TRBJ2-7,TRBV7-9,TRBD2,.,TGTGCCAGCAGCTTAGTGGGGGGGACCTCCTACGAGCAGTACTTC,CASSLVGGTSYEQYF
TRBJ1-2,TRBV12-3/TRBV12-4,.,.,TGTGCCAGCAGTTCCCTAGGCGGATTTGGCTACACCTTC,CASSSLGGFGYTF
TRBJ1-2,TRBV3-1/TRBV3-2,.,.,TGTGCCAGCAGCCACCGGACACCCGAGGGTGGCTACACCTTC,CASSHRTPEGGYTF
TRBJ1-2,TRBV6-5,.,few,TGTGCCAGCAGTTATTTGGGGGTGGATGGCTACACCTTC,CASSYLGVDGYTF
TRBJ1-1,TRBV27,TRBD1,.,TGTGCCAGCAGTTTGTTGGGACAGGGTAACACTGAAGCTTTCTTT,CASSLLGQGNTEAFF
TRBJ1-2,TRBV7-2,.,once,TGTGCCAGCAGCTTAGAAGTTTCAGGCTACACCTTC,CASSLEVSGYTF
TRBJ2-3,TRBV5-1,.,.,TGCGCCAGCAGCTCCGGAGCCGGACAGATCACAGATACGCAGTATTTT,CASSSGAGQITDTQYF
TRBJ2-2,TRBV7-3,.,.,TGTGCCAGCAGGAACCCTCAGCAGGCCGGGGAGCTGTTTTTT,CASRNPQQAGELFF
TRBJ1-2,TRBV5-1,.,.,TGCGCCAGCAGCCTGAATGACCCGGGTGGCTACACCTTC,CASSLNDPGGYTF
TRBJ1-5,TRBV30,.,.,TGTGCCTGGGGGGGGAATAGCAATCAGCCCCAGCATTTT,CAWGGNSNQPQHF
TRBJ1-1,TRBV19,.,.,TGTGCCAGTAGTACGGGCAGAAACACTGAAGCTTTCTTT,CASSTGRNTEAFF
TRBJ1-2,TRBV29-1,.,.,TGCAGCGTTGTTAGTCCCCCGTATGGCTACACCTTC,CSVVSPPYGYTF